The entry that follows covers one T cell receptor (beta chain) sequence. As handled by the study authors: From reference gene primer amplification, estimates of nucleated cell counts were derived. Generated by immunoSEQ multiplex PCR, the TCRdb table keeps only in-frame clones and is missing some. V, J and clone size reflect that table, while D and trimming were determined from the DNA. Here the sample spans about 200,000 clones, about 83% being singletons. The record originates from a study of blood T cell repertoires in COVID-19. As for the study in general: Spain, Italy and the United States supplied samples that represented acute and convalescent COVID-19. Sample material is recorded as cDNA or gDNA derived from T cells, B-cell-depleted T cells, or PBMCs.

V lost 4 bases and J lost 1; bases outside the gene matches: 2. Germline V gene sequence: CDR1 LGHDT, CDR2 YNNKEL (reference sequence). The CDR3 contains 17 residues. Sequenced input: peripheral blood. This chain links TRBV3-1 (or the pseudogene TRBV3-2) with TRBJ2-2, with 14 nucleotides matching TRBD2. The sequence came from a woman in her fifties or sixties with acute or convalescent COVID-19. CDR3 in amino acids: CASSRGLAGENTGELFF. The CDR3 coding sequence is TGTGCCAGCAGCCGGGGACTAGCGGGAGAGAACACCGGGGAGCTGTTTTTT.